One sample yielded the 14 T cell receptor beta chains listed below, sequenced in a study of CD8+ T cells in alopecia areata. Extraction of RNA preceded its reverse transcription into cDNA, which served as the sequencing template. TCRdb keeps only in-frame clones here, not all; method: immunoSEQ multiplex PCR. The table includes approximately 34,000 clones, roughly 50% detected once. Sequenced sample: NKG2D-high CD8+ T cells sorted from blood. The receptor set was obtained from a human donor with alopecia areata.

V gene TRBV29-1 combines with J gene TRBJ2-1; 8 bases are shared with TRBD2. Germline trimming cut 6 bases from V and 0 bases from J; bases unmatched to any gene: 4. The CDR3 extends over 14 amino acids. Per germline, CDR1 SQVTM and CDR2 ANQGSEA. The CDR3 reads CSVLAGSSYNEQFF. CDR3 nucleotides: TGCAGCGTGTTAGCGGGGAGCTCCTACAATGAGCAGTTCTTC.

This clone was seen only a few times. V and J are TRBV29-1 and TRBJ2-1; D not certain. V shed 0 bases and J shed 3 bases, with 12 bases lying between them. The CDR3 sequence is 15 residues long. The V gene's germline CDR1 is SQVTM and CDR2 ANQGSEA. The CDR3: CSVEDRTARYNEQFF. The DNA of the CDR3 is TGCAGCGTTGAAGATCGTACAGCACGCTACAATGAGCAGTTCTTC.

The chain has TRBV19 and TRBJ2-1, with no clear D. V was clipped by 8 bases and J by 8 bases, with 7 bases between them. This CDR3 spans 10 amino acids. The germline gives CDR1 LNHDA, CDR2 SQIVND (reference sequence). DNA of the CDR3: TGTGCCAGTCGTGGAGATGAGCAGTTCTTC. Its protein is CASRGDEQFF.

The V and J genes are TRBV10-2 and TRBJ2-1; D possibly corresponds to TRBD1 (6 bases). V lost 8 bases, J lost 9 bases, and 14 bases lay in between. CDR3 size: 12 residues. The germline V gene encodes CDR1 WSHSY and CDR2 SAAADI. The CDR3 region is CASEYRVGEQFF. CDR3 sequence (DNA): TGCGCCAGCGAATACAGGGTGGGTGAGCAGTTCTTC.

DNA for the CDR3: TGTGCCAGCAGCCTCCGGCCCGGGAACACCGGGGAGCTGTTTTTT. Amino acid sequence: CASSLRPGNTGELFF. V usage is TRBV5-4 and J usage is TRBJ2-2; D gene unclear. This CDR3 has 15 amino acids. Trimming removed 4 bases from V and 1 base from J, with 11 bases in between. Germline V lookup: CDR1 SGHNT, CDR2 YYREEE (reference sequence).

This clone showed up just once. The chain couples TRBV27 to TRBJ1-2; D gene uncertain. The CDR3 has 12 residues. V lost 5 bases, J lost 7 bases, and 11 bases lay in between. CDR1 and CDR2 from the germline V gene are MNHEY and SMNVEV (reference sequence). The DNA of the CDR3 is TGTGCCAGCAGTGGCATCTTCGGTGGCTACACCTTC. Translating gives CASSGIFGGYTF.

This chain uses TRBV28 with TRBJ2-5, with 9 positions matching TRBD1. Trimming at V came to 4 bases and at J to 7 bases, leaving 10 bases not matched to a gene. The CDR3 runs 15 residues. The germline CDR1 and CDR2 sequences are MDHEN and SYDVKM. DNA for the CDR3: TGTGCCAGCAGTTCCGTCACAGGGGGCGAGTGGACCCAGTACTTC. Amino acid sequence: CASSSVTGGEWTQYF.

The chain carries TRBV28 and TRBJ2-2; the match to TRBD1 covers 12 bases. V lost 11 bases, J lost 6 bases, and 7 bases stayed unmatched. This CDR3 comprises 14 residues. CDR1 and CDR2 from the germline V gene are MDHEN and SYDVKM. The CDR3 sequence: CAVGTGGGSGELFF. The CDR3 DNA follows: TGTGCCGTCGGGACAGGGGGCGGATCCGGGGAGCTGTTTTTT.

This clone showed up many times. CDR3 residues: CASSPGGFGQPQHF. The CDR3 DNA reads as TGTGCCAGCAGCCCGGGGGGGTTCGGTCAGCCCCAGCATTTT. The rearrangement links TRBV7-9 to TRBJ1-5, with a tentative D call TRBD1 (5 bases). V was clipped by 5 bases and J by 6 bases, with 14 bases between them. Germline CDR1 and CDR2: SEHNR and FQNEAQ (reference sequence). The CDR3 runs 14 residues.

This clone was detected a few times. This chain connects TRBV29-1 to TRBJ2-7, with D tentatively TRBD2 (5 bases). The V gene lost 1 base and the J gene lost 2 bases, with 15 bases spanning the gap. The CDR3 has 15 amino acids. The germline gives CDR1 SQVTM, CDR2 ANQGSEA. The CDR3 is CSVEGESEGTYEQYF. As DNA, the CDR3 is TGCAGCGTTGAAGGAGAGTCAGAGGGAACCTACGAGCAGTACTTC.

The V and J genes are TRBV19 and TRBJ1-1; no reliable D call. The CDR3 loop spans 14 amino acids. V lost 5 bases and J lost 6, with 16 bases in between. Germline-derived CDR1 and CDR2 are LNHDA and SQIVND (reference sequence). In DNA form, the CDR3 reads TGTGCCAGTAGTCACGACACCGCGTTCTCTGAAGCTTTCTTT. Its translation is CASSHDTAFSEAFF.

This clone was observed a handful of times. The chain recombines TRBV6-4 with TRBJ2-2, with TRBD2 as a possible D gene (7 bases). This CDR3 has 16 amino acids. Looked up from germline, CDR1 is MRHNA and CDR2 is SNTAGT. Trimming removed 3 bases from V and 0 bases from J, with 11 bases in between. The CDR3 region is CASSEGGGSNTGELFF. In DNA form, the CDR3 reads TGTGCCAGCAGTGAAGGCGGGGGCTCGAACACCGGGGAGCTGTTTTTT.

This clone was seen only once. The J gene is TRBJ1-1, the V gene TRBV7-6; D is uncertain. Germline loops: CDR1 SGHVS, CDR2 FNYEAQ. CDR3 length: 13 residues. Between the trimmed V and J ends, which lost 5 bases and 4 bases, there was a span of 11 bases. The CDR3 DNA sequence: TGTGCCAGCAGCCCCGAAGGTGGCACTGAAGCTTTCTTT. Protein product: CASSPEGGTEAFF.

This clone was observed a handful of times. V gene TRBV4-3 combines with J gene TRBJ2-2; TRBD2 aligns across 9 bases. CDR3 size: 20 residues. V lost 2 bases, J lost 4 bases, and 17 bases stayed unmatched. In germline, CDR1 is LGHNA, CDR2 YSLEER. CDR3 amino acids: CASSQPRENSGSLGTGELFF. For the CDR3, the DNA is TGCGCCAGCAGCCAACCTCGGGAAAATAGCGGGAGCTTAGGCACCGGGGAGCTGTTTTTT.